These 13 T cell receptor beta chains share one sample of origin, sequenced in a study of blood T cell repertoires in COVID-19. Measured with immunoSEQ multiplex PCR; TCRdb has only the in-frame clones, and not every one. Here the sample spans 210,000 or so clones, about four fifths being singletons. Sequenced material: PBMCs or T cells enriched from blood (not recorded which). Every receptor here comes from a woman aged 50 to 65 with acute COVID-19.

V gene TRBV7-6 combines with J gene TRBJ2-1; a weak D match, TRBD1 (6 bases). This CDR3 has 15 amino acids. Germline lookup yields CDR1 SGHVS and CDR2 FNYEAQ. V dropped 6 bases and J dropped 3 bases, with 15 bases sitting between them. CDR3 in DNA: TGTGCCAGCAGTCCCTACAGGGAGCACTACAATGAGCAGTTCTTC. Translating it yields CASSPYREHYNEQFF.

V and J are TRBV5-1 and TRBJ2-3; D is perhaps TRBD1 (6 bases). The CDR3 extends over 13 amino acids. V was pared by 0 bases and J by 6 bases, with 8 bases between. Germline CDR1 and CDR2: SGHRS and YFSETQ. CDR3 protein: CASSLGTDDTQYF. CDR3 DNA: TGCGCCAGCAGCTTGGGGACAGATGATACGCAGTATTTT.

The rearrangement uses TRBV15 and TRBJ1-1, with a weak D call TRBD1 (5 bases). Trimming took 4 bases from V and 4 from J, leaving 10 bases between them. CDR3 length: 13 amino acids. Germline loops: CDR1 LNHNV, CDR2 YYDKDF (reference sequence). The DNA of the CDR3 is TGTGCCACCAGCACCAGGGTGGCCACTGAAGCTTTCTTT. Its translation is CATSTRVATEAFF.

The chain combines TRBV12-3 or TRBV12-4 with TRBJ2-5, with D uncertain. The CDR3 contains 11 residues. V lost 3 bases and J 4 bases, leaving 3 bases between the germline ends. The CDR3: CASSFGETQYF. The CDR3 nucleotides are TGTGCCAGCAGTTTCGGAGAGACCCAGTACTTC.

There are many counts of this clone. This chain connects TRBV27 to TRBJ2-7, with D perhaps matching TRBD1 (5 bases). V shed 4 bases and J shed 3 bases, with 19 bases lying between them. This CDR3 is built from 16 residues. CDR1 and CDR2 from the germline V gene are MNHEY and SMNVEV (reference sequence). The CDR3, as DNA: TGTGCCAGCAGTTACATAACAGGTCACCGTCGCTACGAGCAGTACTTC. Protein product: CASSYITGHRRYEQYF.

V usage is TRBV28 and J usage is TRBJ2-7; possibly TRBD2 for D (6 bases). The germline gives CDR1 MDHEN, CDR2 SYDVKM. The CDR3 covers 16 residues. V shed 6 bases and J shed 1 base, with 19 bases lying between them. CDR3 region: CASRGGDAGKSYEQYF. The CDR3 bases are TGTGCCAGCAGGGGGGGTGACGCGGGGAAGTCCTACGAGCAGTACTTC.

The V gene is TRBV6-1, the J gene TRBJ2-7; the match to TRBD2 covers 7 bases. The ends lost 3 bases at V and 3 bases at J; junction bases unmatched: 5. This CDR3 is built from 14 residues. Germline lookup yields CDR1 MNHNS and CDR2 SASEGT. The CDR3 spells CASSEGGGGYEQYF. The CDR3 nucleotides read TGTGCCAGCAGTGAGGGTGGCGGGGGCTACGAGCAGTACTTC.

This rearrangement joins TRBV7-8 to TRBJ2-2; 9 bases are a match to TRBD1. CDR1 SGHVS and CDR2 FQNEAQ come from the germline V gene. Trimming at V came to 6 bases and at J to 5 bases, leaving 10 bases not matched to a gene. CDR3 length equals 16 residues. CDR3 loop: CASRQPGQGITGELFF. DNA for the CDR3: TGTGCCAGCAGACAACCGGGACAGGGTATAACCGGGGAGCTGTTTTTT. The full variable domain, with the rest looked up from reference TRBV7-8 and TRBJ2-2, is GAGVSQSPRYKVAKRGQDVALRCDPISGHVSLFWYQQALGQGPEFLTYFQNEAQLDKSGLPSDRFFAERPEGSVSTLKIQRTQQEDSAVYLCASRQPGQGITGELFFGEGSRLTVL.

V and J are TRBV5-1 and TRBJ2-3, with 7 positions matching TRBD2. CDR1 and CDR2 from the germline V gene are SGHRS and YFSETQ. This CDR3 region has 13 residues. The V segment lost 3 bases and the J segment 8 bases; nucleotides outside the gene matches: 6. The CDR3: CASSSEIAGTQYF. In DNA, the CDR3 is TGCGCCAGCAGCTCCGAAATAGCGGGTACGCAGTATTTT. Drawing the rest from reference TRBV5-1 and TRBJ2-3, the complete variable domain is KAGVTQTPRYLIKTRGQQVTLSCSPISGHRSVSWYQQTPGQGLQFLFEYFSETQRNKGNFPGRFSGRQFSNSRSEMNVSTLELGDSALYLCASSSEIAGTQYFGPGTRLTVL.

This clone appeared a few times. CDR3 loop: CASSFSGGGGSPLHF. The CDR3 DNA follows: TGTGCCAGCAGTTTCTCTGGCGGAGGCGGTTCACCCCTCCACTTT. The chain combines TRBV28 with TRBJ1-6; D remains unclear. The V end was cut by 3 bases, the J end by 9 bases, with 15 bases between. Germline V gives CDR1 MDHEN, CDR2 SYDVKM. This CDR3 spans 15 amino acids.

The rearrangement uses TRBV18 and TRBJ2-1; tentatively, D is TRBD2 (5 bases). CDR1 and CDR2 (germline): KGHSH, LQKENI. The V end was cut by 3 bases, the J end by 7 bases, with 13 bases between. The CDR3 spans 14 residues. This chain's CDR3 is CASSPPAGRNEQFF. CDR3 DNA: TGTGCCAGCTCACCTCCGGCGGGCCGGAATGAGCAGTTCTTC. Combining the CDR3 with reference TRBV18 and TRBJ2-1 gives the whole variable domain NAGVMQNPRHLVRRRGQEARLRCSPMKGHSHVYWYRQLPEEGLKFMVYLQKENIIDESGMPKERFSAEFPKEGPSILRIQQVVRGDSAAYFCASSPPAGRNEQFFGPGTRLTVL.

The chain links TRBV25-1 to TRBJ2-5; D gene unclear. The CDR3 runs 13 residues. V shed 1 base and J shed 5 bases, with 8 bases lying between them. Germline CDR1 reads MGHDK; CDR2 reads SYGVNS. The CDR3 DNA is TGTGCCAGCAGTGAATGGTCTCGGGAGACCCAGTACTTC. This codes for CASSEWSRETQYF.

J is TRBJ2-7 and V is TRBV12-3 or TRBV12-4; TRBD2 aligns across 9 bases. CDR3 length equals 13 residues. With V trimmed by 8 bases and J by 2 bases, 4 bases remained unmatched. CDR3 region: CASLRGGAYEQYF. CDR3 in DNA: TGTGCCAGCCTGCGGGGGGGAGCCTACGAGCAGTACTTC.